Below, 9 T cell receptor beta chains from the same sample are listed, as sequenced in a study of beta chain features in type 1 diabetes. Study-level findings and limits: For Type 1 diabetes patients, all four CD4+ subsets carried TCRB CDR3s that were moderately but significantly shorter.

The whole isolated RNA underwent reverse transcription, so sequencing captured expressed TCRB transcripts. TCRdb's copy holds only in-frame clones and misses some; the assay was immunoSEQ multiplex PCR. This table holds 200,000 to 300,000 clones, about a fifth found once. No antigen has been assigned to these receptors. Input material: naive CD4+ T cells from blood. The receptors stem from a woman between 35 and 50 years old with type 1 diabetes.

V is TRBV7-2 and J is TRBJ2-3, with unresolved D. This CDR3 is built from 12 residues. CDR1 is SGHTA and CDR2 is FQGNSA in the germline V gene. Trimming removed 8 bases at V and 0 bases at J, with 6 bases between. This CDR3 is CASDTSTDTQYF. The CDR3 bases are TGTGCCAGCGACACCAGCACAGATACGCAGTATTTT.

This clone was seen a handful of times. The chain links TRBV18 to TRBJ2-7; 8 bases map to TRBD1. J lost 6 bases, V lost 5 bases, and 9 bases had no gene match. This CDR3 has 14 residues. Germline V lookup: CDR1 KGHSH, CDR2 LQKENI. The CDR3 sequence is CASSTDRVIGEQYF. CDR3 sequence (DNA): TGTGCCAGCTCAACGGACAGGGTTATAGGCGAGCAGTACTTC.

The chain has TRBV5-1 and TRBJ2-3, with TRBD1 identical over 8 bases. The CDR3 runs 15 residues. Germline V lookup: CDR1 SGHRS, CDR2 YFSETQ. With V trimmed by 2 bases and J by 0 bases, 2 bases remained unmatched. The CDR3 spells CASSFGTGSTDTQYF. The CDR3 DNA sequence: TGCGCCAGCAGCTTCGGGACAGGTAGCACAGATACGCAGTATTTT.

This clone showed up just a few times. This chain links TRBV7-9 with TRBJ1-1, with D unresolved. The germline CDR1 and CDR2 sequences are SEHNR and FQNEAQ (reference sequence). This CDR3 region has 15 residues. V shed 1 base and J shed 3 bases, with 12 bases lying between them. The CDR3 loop reads CASSLEEGEDTEAFF. CDR3 coding DNA: TGTGCCAGCAGCTTAGAGGAGGGAGAGGACACTGAAGCTTTCTTT. The whole variable domain, filled in from reference TRBV7-9 and TRBJ1-1, reads DTGVSQNPRHKITKRGQNVTFRCDPISEHNRLYWYRQTLGQGPEFLTYFQNEAQLEKSRLLSDRFSAERPKGSFSTLEIQRTEQGDSAMYLCASSLEEGEDTEAFFGQGTRLTVV.

The V gene is TRBV7-9, the J gene TRBJ1-6, with 9 bases matching TRBD1. The CDR3 totals 14 residues. V shed 2 bases and J 8 bases; nucleotides not matched to a gene: 1. Germline CDR1 is SEHNR and CDR2 is FQNEAQ (reference sequence). CDR3 in DNA: TGTGCCAGCAGCTTAAGGGACAGGGATTCACCCCTCCACTTT. It yields the protein CASSLRDRDSPLHF.

The chain employs TRBV30 and TRBJ1-1; unclear D gene. This CDR3 region has 11 residues. Germline V gene sequence: CDR1 GTSNPN, CDR2 SVGIG (reference sequence). Trimming stripped 0 bases from V and 7 bases from J, with 6 bases between. CDR3 sequence: CAWSVAGEAFF. CDR3 sequence (DNA): TGTGCCTGGAGTGTGGCGGGTGAAGCTTTCTTT.

This chain joins TRBV4-3 and TRBJ2-3, with TRBD1 identical over 7 bases. The junction had 7 bases not matched to a gene; V was cut back by 0 bases and J by 4 bases. This CDR3 region has 16 residues. CDR1 and CDR2 (germline): LGHNA, YSLEER. CDR3: CASSQDRDSGPDTQYF. The CDR3 DNA sequence: TGCGCCAGCAGCCAAGATAGGGACAGTGGGCCAGATACGCAGTATTTT.

This clone has a handful of counts. The V call is TRBV15, the J call TRBJ2-5; TRBD1 might be the D (6 bases). Per germline, CDR1 LNHNV and CDR2 YYDKDF (reference sequence). Between the trimmed V and J ends, which lost 2 bases and 2 bases, there was a span of 15 bases. The CDR3 spans 16 residues. The CDR3: CATSRPDLQGQETQYF. The CDR3 region has the DNA TGTGCCACCAGCAGACCCGACCTGCAGGGGCAAGAGACCCAGTACTTC.

The chain carries TRBV5-1 and TRBJ1-4; no definite D call. Trimming pared 0 bases from V and 7 bases from J, leaving 7 bases between. Germline assignment: CDR1 SGHRS and CDR2 YFSETQ. This CDR3 spans 13 amino acids. This chain's CDR3 is CASSLDSFEKLFF. The CDR3 DNA reads as TGCGCCAGCAGCTTGGACAGCTTTGAAAAACTGTTTTTT. Full variable domain (outside the CDR3, taken from reference TRBV5-1 and TRBJ1-4): KAGVTQTPRYLIKTRGQQVTLSCSPISGHRSVSWYQQTPGQGLQFLFEYFSETQRNKGNFPGRFSGRQFSNSRSEMNVSTLELGDSALYLCASSLDSFEKLFFGSGTQLSVL.